Sequencing of this T cell receptor beta chain was carried out in a study of blood T cell repertoires in COVID-19. Study background: The United States, Italy and Spain were the sources of the acute and convalescent COVID-19 samples. Sources were T cells, B-cell-depleted T cells, or PBMCs; the material itself was cDNA or gDNA.

Original analysis: Estimates of nucleated cell counts were drawn from the amplification of reference gene primers. The assay was immunoSEQ multiplex PCR, and TCRdb's table has in-frame clones only and misses some. Clonal size and the V and J genes are those of that table, whereas D and trimming came from the DNA. Here the sample spans about 140,000 clones, about 76% being singletons. Germline V gene data show CDR1 as SGHTA and CDR2 as FQGNSA. The V end lost 2 bases, the J end lost 4 bases, and 11 bases lay between the germline ends. CDR3 length: 14 residues. The clonotype was recovered from an elderly man with acute or convalescent COVID-19. Sequencing used peripheral blood. The chain uses TRBV7-2 and TRBJ1-2; unclear D gene. CDR3: CASSLNMISYGYTF. The CDR3, as DNA: TGTGCCAGCAGCTTAAATATGATCAGCTATGGCTACACCTTC.